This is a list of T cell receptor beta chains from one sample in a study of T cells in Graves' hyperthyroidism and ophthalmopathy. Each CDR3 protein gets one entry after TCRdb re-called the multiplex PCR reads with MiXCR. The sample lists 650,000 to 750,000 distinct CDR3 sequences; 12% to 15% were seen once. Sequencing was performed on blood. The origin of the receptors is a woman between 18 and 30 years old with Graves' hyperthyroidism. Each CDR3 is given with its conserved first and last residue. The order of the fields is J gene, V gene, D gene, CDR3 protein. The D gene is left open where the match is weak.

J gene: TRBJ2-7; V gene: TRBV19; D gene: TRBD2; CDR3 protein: CASSIYGGLNEQYF
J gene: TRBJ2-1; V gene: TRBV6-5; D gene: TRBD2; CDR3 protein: CASSYTRLAAYNEQFF
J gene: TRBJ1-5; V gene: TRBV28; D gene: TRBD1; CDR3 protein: CASKPGTGGAKQPQHF
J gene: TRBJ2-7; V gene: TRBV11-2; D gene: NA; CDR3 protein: CASSSREGSYEQYF
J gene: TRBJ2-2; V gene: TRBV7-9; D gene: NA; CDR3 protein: CASSLTAGMITGELFF
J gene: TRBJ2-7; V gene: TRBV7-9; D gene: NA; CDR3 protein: CASSLDQGNEQYF
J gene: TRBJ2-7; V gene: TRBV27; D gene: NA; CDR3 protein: CASSQRPAYEQYF
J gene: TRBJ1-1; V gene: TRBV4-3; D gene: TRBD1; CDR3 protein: CASSQDHPKTGWRLRSTEAFF
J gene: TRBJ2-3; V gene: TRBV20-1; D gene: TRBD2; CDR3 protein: CSAPLAGGPPDTQYF
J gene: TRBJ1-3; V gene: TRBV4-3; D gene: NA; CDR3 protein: CASSQDSGYSGNTIYF
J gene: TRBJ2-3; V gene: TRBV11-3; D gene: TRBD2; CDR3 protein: CASSFGLAASTDTQYF
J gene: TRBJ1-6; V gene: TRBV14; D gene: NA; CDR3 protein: CASSQVYHSPLHF
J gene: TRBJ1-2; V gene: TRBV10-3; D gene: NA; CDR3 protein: CATHEATLNGYTF
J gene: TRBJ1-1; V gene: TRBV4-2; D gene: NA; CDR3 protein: CASSPPGTRNTEAFF
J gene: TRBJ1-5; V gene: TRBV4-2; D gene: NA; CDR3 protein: CASSQQGGNQPQHF
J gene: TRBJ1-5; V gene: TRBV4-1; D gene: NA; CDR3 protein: CASSQELVGYGNQPQHF
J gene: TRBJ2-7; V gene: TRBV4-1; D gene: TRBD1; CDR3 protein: CASSPPGQQAIWNEQYF
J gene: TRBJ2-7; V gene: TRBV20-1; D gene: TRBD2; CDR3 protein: CSASPIGRAGYEQYF
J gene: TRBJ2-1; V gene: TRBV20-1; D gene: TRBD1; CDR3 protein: CSAWTGIWSNEQFF
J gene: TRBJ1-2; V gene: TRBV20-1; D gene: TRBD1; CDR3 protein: CSARGPGQGLAYGYTF
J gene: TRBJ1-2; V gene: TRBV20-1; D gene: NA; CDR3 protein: CSARDLFPNGYTF
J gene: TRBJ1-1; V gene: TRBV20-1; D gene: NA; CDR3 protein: CSASIRGRRTEAFF
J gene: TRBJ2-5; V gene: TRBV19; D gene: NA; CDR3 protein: CASKKGGQETQYF
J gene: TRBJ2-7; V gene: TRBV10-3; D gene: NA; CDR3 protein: CAISESADEQYF
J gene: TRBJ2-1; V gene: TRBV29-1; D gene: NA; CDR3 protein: CSVEDGLVVGNEQFF
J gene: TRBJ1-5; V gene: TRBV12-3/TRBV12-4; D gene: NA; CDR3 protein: CASSLNRAINQPQHF
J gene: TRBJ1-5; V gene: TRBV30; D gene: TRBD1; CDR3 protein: CAWTTGGMGQPQHF
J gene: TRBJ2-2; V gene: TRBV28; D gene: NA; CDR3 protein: CASSGRVLRQTIAGELFF
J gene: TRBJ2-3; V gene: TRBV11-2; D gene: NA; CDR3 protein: CASSLEGYLGDTQYF
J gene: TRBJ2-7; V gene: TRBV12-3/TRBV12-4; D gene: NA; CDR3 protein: CASSLSGVRQSSYEQYF
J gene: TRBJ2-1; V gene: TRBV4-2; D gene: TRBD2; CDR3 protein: CASSKPGGFSEQFF
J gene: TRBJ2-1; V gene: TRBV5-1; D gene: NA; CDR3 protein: CASSLIAWKNRSSYNEQFF
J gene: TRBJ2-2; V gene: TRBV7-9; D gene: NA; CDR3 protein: CASSPGTLFTGELFF
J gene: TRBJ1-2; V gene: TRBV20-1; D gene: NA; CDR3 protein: CSARDGGSYGYTF
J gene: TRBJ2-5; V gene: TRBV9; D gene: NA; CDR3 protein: CASSVSVEGGETQYF
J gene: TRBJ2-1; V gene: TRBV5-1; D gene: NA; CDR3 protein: CASSFQGSYNEQFF
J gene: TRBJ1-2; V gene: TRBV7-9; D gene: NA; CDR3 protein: CASRRRGGLTLNYGYTF
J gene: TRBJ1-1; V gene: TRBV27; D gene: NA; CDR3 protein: CASSGRGAVLF